This T cell receptor beta chain was recovered during a study of blood T cell repertoires in COVID-19 (dated by TCRdb to the early 2020s). Study-wide context: Samples from collaborators originated in the United States, Italy and Spain and spanned both the acute and convalescent phases of COVID-19. The material from the prospective study consisted of cDNA or gDNA derived from T cells, B-cell-depleted T cells, or PBMCs. Deeply sampled blood TCRbeta repertoires from subjects exposed to, actively infected with, or recovered from COVID-19 were included in the dataset. The repertoires were released in a freely available public database meant as a resource for research on the immune response to SARS-CoV-2. Samples came from the ongoing ImmuneRACE study (first 160 participants) plus 1,254 subjects from 6 global collaborators. The sample metadata nearly always contained a de-identified subject ID, COVID-19 status, age in years and sex. Where HLA class I and class II types were available, the types were taken from metadata supplied by the sample provider, not from assay-based typing. Paper-wide results and their limitations: Clinical and demographic metadata were provided uncurated, with the amount varying by source and participant.

Whole blood was collected in K2EDTA tubes by collaborating institutions according to the institutions' own protocols. For TCRbeta analysis, collaborators shipped samples in one of three forms: frozen whole blood, isolated PBMCs, or DNA extracted from either of those sample types. TCRbeta CDR3 regions were amplified from genomic DNA using the immunoSEQ Assay, a bias-controlled multiplex PCR. The authors' pipeline ran thus. The number of nucleated cells in each sample was estimated by amplification of reference gene primers within the assay. To quantify the absolute abundance of each unique TCRbeta CDR3 rearrangement, sequence reads were collapsed and filtered. For each sample, productive Simpson clonality was calculated by taking the square root of Simpson's diversity index across productive rearrangements. As stored in TCRdb, this immuneACCESS dataset retains in-frame rearrangements with V and J assigned. A fraction of the clones does not appear; measured against another copy, unresolved V genes explain less than half of the discrepancy, and the remainder lacks a known reason. From that table come the V and J calls and clone size; the DNA was used to work out D and trimming. The sample table lists around 220,000 clones, around 82% of them with a count of one. The ten largest clones add up to 4.5% to 5% of the sample.

In the case of this clone: What antigen it recognizes has not been identified. Base quality data are lacking; no much larger clone is found one base away.

From its cysteine to its phenylalanine, the CDR3 spans 15 amino acids. Only CDR3 DNA remains: 45 bases, in frame from the first base. V is pared back by 5 bases and J by 3 bases, with 14 bases lying between the germline termini. CDR1 and CDR2, looked up from the germline V gene, are MGHRA and YSYEKL. The sequencing input was peripheral blood. This receptor was obtained from a woman older than 75 with active or convalescent COVID-19. Rearrangement joined TRBV4-1 to TRBJ2-1; TRBD2 might be the D gene, on 6 matching bases. The nucleotides read TGCGCCAGCAGCACCTGGGGCGGGGTCTACAATGAGCAGTTCTTC. Translated, it gives CASSTWGGVYNEQFF.